This T cell receptor (beta chain) appears in the sequencing data of a study of T cell responses to AZD1222 COVID-19 vaccine. Study-level points and caveats: Clonal diversity may have been underestimated in mostly white British donors. Epitopes outside B.1.351 and B.1.1.7 mutated regions reportedly drew nearly half of spike TCRs. CD4 TCRs associated with vaccination spanned spike, dominating at 160-218 and 743-854.

The CDR3 has 16 residues. The germline V gene encodes CDR1 SEHNR and CDR2 FQNEAQ (reference sequence). V dropped 1 base and J dropped 7; count of bases not matched to a gene: 12. Concerning this clone itself: Its antigen is still unknown.

Sequencing used immunoSEQ multiplex PCR; TCRdb keeps in-frame clones, though not all of them. The data hold fewer than 120,000 clones, with around nine tenths observed a single time. V is TRBV7-9 and J is TRBJ1-2; 7 nucleotides agree with TRBD1. The TCR sequence derives from an adult who received the AZD1222 COVID-19 vaccine. The sequenced sample was peripheral blood, obtained 28 days after the second AZD1222 dose. This chain's CDR3 is CASSLGGSQGMGGYTF. In nucleotides, the CDR3 is TGTGCCAGCAGCTTAGGGGGATCACAGGGGATGGGTGGCTACACCTTC.